This T cell receptor (beta chain) was observed in a study of T cells in Graves' hyperthyroidism and ophthalmopathy. Amplification targeted TCR beta CDR3 regions from RNA transcripts. The study used the HTBI primer set for a first-round RT-PCR of the TCR CDR3. MiXCR, applied by TCRdb to the multiplex PCR reads, yields one record per CDR3 protein. The table includes some 600,000 distinct CDR3 sequences, approximately 15% detected once. Clinical symptoms, serum thyroxine and TRAb, thyroid ultrasound and orbital computed tomography were used for the diagnoses. CDR3 size: 13 residues. The V gene lost 7 bases and the J gene lost 6 bases, with 13 bases spanning the gap. Per germline, CDR1 SGHTA and CDR2 FQGTGA. This clonotype has at least ten counts.

This sequence originates from a woman aged 25 to 39 with Graves' hyperthyroidism that later progressed to Graves' ophthalmopathy. The rearrangement uses TRBV7-3 and TRBJ2-1; weak D call: TRBD1 (5 bases). The sample taken for sequencing was blood. In DNA form, the CDR3 reads TGTGCCAGCACAAGGGGTAATTCCAATGAGCAGTTCTTC. Its protein product is CASTRGNSNEQFF. Full variable domain (missing parts from reference TRBV7-3 and TRBJ2-1): GAGVSQTPSNKVTEKGKYVELRCDPISGHTALYWYRQSLGQGPEFLIYFQGTGAADDSGLPNDRFFAVRPEGSVSTLKIQRTERGDSAVYLCASTRGNSNEQFFGPGTRLTVL.